These 18 T cell receptor beta chains were all obtained from the same sample, sequenced in a study of vaccination effects on CD4 cells after COVID-19. Data came from immunoSEQ multiplex PCR; TCRdb stores just in-frame clones and leaves some out. The profile shows more than 50,000 clones, more than 60% of them singletons. Culture lasted roughly eleven days before CD4+ T cell isolation. Their antigens remain unidentified. The material was CD4+ T cells from PBMCs cultured without peptide, obtained before COVID-19 vaccination. The receptors here all came from a human donor who received a COVID-19 vaccine.

This clone has a single count. V is TRBV7-2 and J is TRBJ2-2; 7 bases fit TRBD1. From germline, CDR1 is SGHTA and CDR2 FQGNSA. With 3 bases clipped from V and 2 bases from J, the junction kept 6 bases outside the gene matches. CDR3 length equals 16 residues. DNA of the CDR3: TGTGCCAGCAGCTTGTTGGGGACAGACAACACCGGGGAGCTGTTTTTT. Amino acid sequence: CASSLLGTDNTGELFF.

This clone was recorded only once. The chain recombines TRBV7-2 with TRBJ2-3; 8 nucleotides agree with TRBD2. The CDR3 totals 15 residues. Germline CDR1 is SGHTA and CDR2 is FQGNSA. V shed 5 bases and J 5 bases; nucleotides not matched to a gene: 9. The CDR3 spells CASSRPRRGEDTQYF. The CDR3 DNA follows: TGTGCCAGCAGCCGCCCAAGGCGGGGGGAAGATACGCAGTATTTT.

Note on this clone: The same CDR3 also results from other DNA sequences found in this sample. The chain recombines TRBV6-5 with TRBJ2-1; the match to TRBD1 covers 9 bases. The germline V gene encodes CDR1 MNHEY and CDR2 SVGAGI. The CDR3 has 13 residues. After removal of 9 bases from V and 6 bases from J, the junction contained 6 bases not matched to a gene. CDR3 in amino acids: CASAGTGINEQFF. CDR3 DNA sequence: TGTGCCAGTGCCGGGACAGGGATCAATGAGCAGTTCTTC.

The J gene is TRBJ1-5, the V gene TRBV4-3; D may be TRBD1 (5 bases). Germline CDR1 is LGHNA and CDR2 is YSLEER. The ends were cut back, 0 bases at V and 4 bases at J, with 13 bases in the middle. The CDR3 is 16 residues long. The CDR3 sequence: CASSQEARKGNQPQHF. The CDR3 DNA reads TGCGCCAGCAGCCAAGAGGCCAGAAAGGGGAATCAGCCCCAGCATTTT.

V is TRBV12-3 or TRBV12-4 and J is TRBJ1-2; TRBD1 is a possible D gene (5 bases). This CDR3 contains 12 residues. Trimming shortened V by 6 bases and J by 7 bases, and 12 bases separated the two germline ends. Here the CDR3 reads CASRFSQGGYTF. The CDR3 nucleotides read TGTGCCAGCAGATTCTCCCAGGGTGGCTACACCTTC.

This chain links TRBV30 with TRBJ2-1; weak D call: TRBD2 (7 bases). Germline lookup yields CDR1 GTSNPN and CDR2 SVGIG (reference sequence). Trimming shortened V by 3 bases and J by 6 bases, and 15 bases separated the two germline ends. CDR3 length: 14 residues. As DNA, the CDR3 is TGTGCCTGGAGCCATTGGGGAGGGGGCAATGAGCAGTTCTTC. As protein: CAWSHWGGGNEQFF.

The CDR3 DNA is TGCAGCGTCGACAACAACCGACTAGCGGGGGGGCAGAGGGAGCAGTTCTTC. It translates to CSVDNNRLAGGQREQFF. The rearrangement joins TRBV29-1 to TRBJ2-1, with 14 bases matching TRBD2. CDR1 and CDR2 (germline): SQVTM, ANQGSEA. V dropped 6 bases and J dropped 10; count of bases not matched to a gene: 17. The CDR3 has 17 residues.

The table lists this clone with a few counts. This chain uses TRBV5-1 with TRBJ1-5; D unclear. In germline, CDR1 is SGHRS, CDR2 YFSETQ. Deletions cut 0 bases from V and 3 bases from J, with 10 bases between. The CDR3 contains 15 residues. CDR3 nucleotide sequence: TGCGCCAGCAGCTTGGGGTCCGGGTTCAATCAGCCCCAGCATTTT. Amino acids: CASSLGSGFNQPQHF.

The chain carries TRBV18 and TRBJ2-3; D not resolved. Looked up from germline, CDR1 is KGHSH and CDR2 is LQKENI. The V and J ends lost 3 bases and 2 bases respectively, with 6 bases between them. The CDR3 is 13 residues long. CDR3 residues: CASSPEDTDTQYF. The DNA of the CDR3 is TGTGCCAGCTCACCCGAGGACACAGATACGCAGTATTTT.

The chain uses TRBV11-3 and TRBJ2-5, with 8 bases lining up with TRBD2. Germline trimming cut 2 bases from V and 5 bases from J; bases unmatched to any gene: 1. CDR1 SGHNT and CDR2 YENEEA come from the germline V gene. This CDR3 has 13 residues. The DNA for the CDR3 is TGTGCCAGCAGCTTAAGACTAGCGGAGACCCAGTACTTC. Translating it yields CASSLRLAETQYF.

The V and J genes are TRBV5-1 and TRBJ1-2; D is undetermined. Germline V CDR1 and CDR2: SGHRS, YFSETQ. The CDR3 totals 14 residues. V lost 2 bases to trimming and J lost 6 bases, with 14 bases between them. DNA of the CDR3: TGCGCCAGCAGCTTCCAGAGATCCGAGGATGGCTACACCTTC. Protein: CASSFQRSEDGYTF.

This clone turned up a few times. The chain links TRBV5-1 to TRBJ2-1; no clear D. The germline CDR1 and CDR2 sequences are SGHRS and YFSETQ. Trimming stripped 0 bases from V and 1 base from J, with 11 bases between. This CDR3 is 16 amino acids long. CDR3 sequence (DNA): TGCGCCAGCAGCTTGGGGACGACGATTTCCTACAATGAGCAGTTCTTC. This translates into CASSLGTTISYNEQFF. The variable domain in full, with the rest retrieved from reference TRBV5-1 and TRBJ2-1, is KAGVTQTPRYLIKTRGQQVTLSCSPISGHRSVSWYQQTPGQGLQFLFEYFSETQRNKGNFPGRFSGRQFSNSRSEMNVSTLELGDSALYLCASSLGTTISYNEQFFGPGTRLTVL.

The DNA for the CDR3 is TGTGCCAGCAGTTATGACGGGACAGGTACTGAAAAACTGTTTTTT. It encodes CASSYDGTGTEKLFF. The chain has TRBV6-5 and TRBJ1-4; the match to TRBD1 covers 8 bases. V was clipped by 3 bases and J by 7 bases; unmatched bases: 7. This CDR3 is built from 15 residues. Per the germline V gene, CDR1 is MNHEY and CDR2 is SVGAGI.

This clone was picked up a small number of times. The rearrangement uses TRBV6-5 and TRBJ2-6, with D uncertain. There are 14 residues in the CDR3. V was pared by 0 bases and J by 4 bases, with 4 bases between. From germline, CDR1 is MNHEY and CDR2 SVGAGI. The CDR3 DNA reads as TGTGCCAGCAGTTACTCGCGGGGGGCCAACGTCCTGACTTTC. Residues: CASSYSRGANVLTF.

This clone was recorded a few times. The V gene is TRBV4-1, the J gene TRBJ2-7; D call uncertain. V was pared by 1 base and J by 3 bases, with 7 bases between. The CDR3 runs to 13 residues. Germline V CDR1 and CDR2: MGHRA, YSYEKL. The CDR3 DNA sequence: TGCGCCAGCAGCCAAGCGATCGGCTACGAGCAGTACGTC. Translation: CASSQAIGYEQYV.

V and J are TRBV14 and TRBJ1-5, with no clear D. This CDR3 contains 13 residues. The germline CDR1 and CDR2 sequences are SGHDN and FVKESK. Trimming pared 4 bases from V and 7 bases from J, leaving 11 bases between. The CDR3 is CASSLAVGQPQHF. Here the CDR3 DNA reads TGTGCCAGCAGCCTCGCGGTTGGCCAGCCCCAGCATTTT.

V gene TRBV7-3 combines with J gene TRBJ2-4, with TRBD2 as a possible D gene (6 bases). V lost 5 bases to trimming and J lost 6 bases, with 11 bases between them. The CDR3 sequence is 13 residues long. The germline CDR1 and CDR2 sequences are SGHTA and FQGTGA. CDR3 amino acids: CASSADGRNIQYF. The CDR3 DNA sequence: TGTGCCAGCAGCGCTGACGGGAGAAACATTCAGTACTTC.

This sequence joins TRBV2 and TRBJ1-1, with 8 bases identical to TRBD1. Germline V gene data show CDR1 as SNHLY and CDR2 as FYNNEI. Losses at the gene ends were 7 bases for V and 8 bases for J; bases not matched to a gene: 6. The CDR3 contains 12 residues. CDR3 sequence reads: CASIPGGGEAFF. As DNA, the CDR3 is TGTGCCAGCATCCCAGGGGGCGGAGAAGCTTTCTTT.